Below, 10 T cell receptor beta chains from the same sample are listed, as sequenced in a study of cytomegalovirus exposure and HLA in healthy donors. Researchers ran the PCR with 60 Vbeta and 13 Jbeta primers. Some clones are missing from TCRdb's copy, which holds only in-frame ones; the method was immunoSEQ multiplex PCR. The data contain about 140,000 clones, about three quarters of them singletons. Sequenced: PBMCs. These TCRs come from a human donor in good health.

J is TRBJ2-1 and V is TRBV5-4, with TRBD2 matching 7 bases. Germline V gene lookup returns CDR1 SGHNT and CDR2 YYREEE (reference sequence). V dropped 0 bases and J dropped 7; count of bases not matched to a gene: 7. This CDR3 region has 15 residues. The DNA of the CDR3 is TGTGCCAGCAGCTTGGACGCGGGAGAGGGTAATGAGCAGTTCTTC. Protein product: CASSLDAGEGNEQFF.

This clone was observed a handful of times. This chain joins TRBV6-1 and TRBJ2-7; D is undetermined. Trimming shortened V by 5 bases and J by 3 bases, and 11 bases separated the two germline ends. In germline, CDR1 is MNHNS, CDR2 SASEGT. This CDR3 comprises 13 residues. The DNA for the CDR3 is TGTGCCAGCAGTTATCGGCAGGACTACGAGCAGTACTTC. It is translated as CASSYRQDYEQYF.

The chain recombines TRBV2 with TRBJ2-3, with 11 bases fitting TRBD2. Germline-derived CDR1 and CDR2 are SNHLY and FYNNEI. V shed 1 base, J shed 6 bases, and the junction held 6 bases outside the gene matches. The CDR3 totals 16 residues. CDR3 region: CASSEELAGARDTQYF. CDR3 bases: TGTGCCAGCAGTGAAGAACTAGCGGGGGCAAGGGATACGCAGTATTTT.

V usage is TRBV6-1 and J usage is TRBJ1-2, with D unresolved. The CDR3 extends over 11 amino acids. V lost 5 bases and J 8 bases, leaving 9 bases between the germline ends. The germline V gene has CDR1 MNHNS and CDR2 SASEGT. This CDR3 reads CASSYEGGYTF. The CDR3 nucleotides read TGTGCCAGCAGTTACGAGGGCGGCTACACCTTC.

The DNA of the CDR3 is TGTGCCAGCAGTTCTACCGGGACTAGCTTCTACAATGAGCAGTTCTTC. This gives the protein CASSSTGTSFYNEQFF. The V and J genes are TRBV6-6 and TRBJ2-1; TRBD2 matches at 9 bases. This CDR3 contains 16 residues. The V segment lost 4 bases and the J segment 3 bases; nucleotides outside the gene matches: 7. Germline V CDR1 and CDR2: MNHNY, SVGAGI (reference sequence).

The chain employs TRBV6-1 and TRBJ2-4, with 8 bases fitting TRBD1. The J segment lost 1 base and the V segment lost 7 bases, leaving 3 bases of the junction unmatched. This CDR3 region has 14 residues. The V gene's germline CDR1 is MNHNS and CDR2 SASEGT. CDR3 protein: CASTGGQAKNIQYF. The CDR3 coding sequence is TGTGCCAGCACAGGGGGCCAGGCCAAAAACATTCAGTACTTC.

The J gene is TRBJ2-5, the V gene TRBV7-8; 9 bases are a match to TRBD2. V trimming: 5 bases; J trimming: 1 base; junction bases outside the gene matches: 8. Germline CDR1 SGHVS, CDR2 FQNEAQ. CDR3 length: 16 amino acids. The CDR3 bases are TGTGCCAGCAGCCCAATGCGGGGGGGGAGCCAAGAGACCCAGTACTTC. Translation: CASSPMRGGSQETQYF.

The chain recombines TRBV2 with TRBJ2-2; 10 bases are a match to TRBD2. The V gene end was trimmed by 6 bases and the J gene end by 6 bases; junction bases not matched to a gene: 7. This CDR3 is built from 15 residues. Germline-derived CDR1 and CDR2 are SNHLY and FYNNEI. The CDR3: CASRALAGTSGELFF. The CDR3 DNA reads TGTGCCAGCAGAGCACTAGCGGGGACATCCGGGGAGCTGTTTTTT.

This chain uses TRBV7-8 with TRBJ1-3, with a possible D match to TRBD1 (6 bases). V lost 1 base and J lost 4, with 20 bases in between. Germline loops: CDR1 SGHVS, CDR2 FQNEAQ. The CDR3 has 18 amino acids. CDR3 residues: CASSLGVMGAPSGNTIYF. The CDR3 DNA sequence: TGTGCCAGCAGCTTAGGAGTAATGGGGGCCCCTTCGGGAAACACCATATATTTT.

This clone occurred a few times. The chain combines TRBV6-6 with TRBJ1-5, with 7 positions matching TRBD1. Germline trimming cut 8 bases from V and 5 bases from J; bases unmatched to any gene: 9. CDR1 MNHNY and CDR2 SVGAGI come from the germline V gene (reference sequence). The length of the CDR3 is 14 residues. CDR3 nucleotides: TGTGCCAGCGGTACGGACAGGCGGGATCAGCCCCAGCATTTT. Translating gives CASGTDRRDQPQHF.